Described below is a single T cell receptor (beta chain) sequence and its context. The entry originates in a study of blood T cell repertoires in COVID-19. Study-wide context: Nucleic acid was either cDNA or gDNA, and it came from T cells, B-cell-depleted T cells, or PBMCs.

The table came from immunoSEQ multiplex PCR; TCRdb's copy has only in-frame clones and leaves some out. This sample carries 250,000 to 350,000 clones, roughly 90% of them seen once, and the ten largest clones take under 4.5%. CDR1 is GTSNPN and CDR2 is SVGIG in the germline V gene (reference sequence). Trimming took off 8 bases at V and 1 base at J, with 11 bases between the two ends. The CDR3 has 12 amino acids. Source material: peripheral blood. The receptor comes from a woman in her fifties or sixties with active or convalescent COVID-19. This chain joins TRBV30 and TRBJ1-1; tentatively, D is TRBD1 (6 bases). CDR3 nucleotides: TGTGCCGCCAGACAGGAGAACACTGAAGCTTTCTTT. Its protein product is CAARQENTEAFF.